This T cell receptor (beta chain) was observed in a study of T cell repertoires in cytomegalovirus infection. Study-level background: It can be stated that public TCR beta signatures indicated CMV infection as well as a matching HLA type.

CDR3 length: 16 amino acids. The germline CDR1 and CDR2 sequences are SGHVS and FQNEAQ. Trimming cost V 6 bases and J 6 bases; bases outside gene matches: 11. Study observations and caveats: Clonotypes of TCR beta that were HLA-C-restricted and CMV-specific dominated the ex vivo response. Cumulative public TCR beta family frequency identified carriers of CMV plus the relevant HLA.

TCRdb reprocessed the reads with MiXCR, giving one entry per CDR3 protein. The profile covers about 400,000 distinct CDR3 sequences, with roughly 18% appearing a single time and 8.5% to 10% taken by the ten largest. This clonotype was seen ten or more times. Its target is not known. The source material was PBMCs. The rearrangement uses TRBV7-8 and TRBJ2-2; 9 bases fit TRBD1. This clonotype was sampled from a human donor in good health (CMV status not recorded). Some clones in this sample may be carry-over from other donors' samples. The CDR3 DNA reads TGTGCCAGCAGTCGGGACAGGGCCGTTTTCCCCGGGGAGCTGTTTTTT. Protein sequence: CASSRDRAVFPGELFF.